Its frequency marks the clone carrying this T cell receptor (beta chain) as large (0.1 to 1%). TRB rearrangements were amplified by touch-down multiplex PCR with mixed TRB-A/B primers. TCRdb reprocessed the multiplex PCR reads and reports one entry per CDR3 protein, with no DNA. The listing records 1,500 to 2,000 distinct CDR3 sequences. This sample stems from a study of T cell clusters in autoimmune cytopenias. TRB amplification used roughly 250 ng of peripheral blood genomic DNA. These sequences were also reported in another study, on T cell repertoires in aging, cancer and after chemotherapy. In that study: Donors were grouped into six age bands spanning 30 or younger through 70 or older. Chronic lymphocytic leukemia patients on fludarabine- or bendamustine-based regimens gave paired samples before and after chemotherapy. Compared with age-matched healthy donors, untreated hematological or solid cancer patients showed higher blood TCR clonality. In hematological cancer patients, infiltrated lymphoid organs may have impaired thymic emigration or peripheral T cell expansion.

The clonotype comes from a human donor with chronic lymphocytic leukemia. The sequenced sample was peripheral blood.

CDR3 in amino acids: CASSYGAESQETQYF. This sequence joins TRBV6-2 or TRBV6-3 and TRBJ2-5; TCRdb selects TRBD1, and the lack of DNA leaves this call unchecked. From germline, CDR1 is MNHEY and CDR2 SVGEGT. This CDR3 spans 15 amino acids.